This TCR beta chain was sequenced during a study of blood T cell repertoires in COVID-19. Turning to the study itself: Acute and convalescent COVID-19 samples came from the United States, Italy and Spain. From T cells, B-cell-depleted T cells, or PBMCs came the material, which was cDNA or gDNA.

The CDR3 has 12 residues. The junction had 5 bases not matched to a gene; V was cut back by 6 bases and J by 9 bases. As handled by the study authors: The assay estimated nucleated cells by amplifying reference gene primers. Here immunoSEQ multiplex PCR was the method, and the copy in TCRdb shows in-frame clones only, minus some. V and J calls and clone size are copied from that table; D and trimming were computed from the DNA. Of roughly 150,000 clones listed, approximately 80% are singletons. The receptor was derived from a man aged 55-75 years with acute or convalescent COVID-19. The chain joins TRBV12-3 or TRBV12-4 to TRBJ2-1, with 7 bases matching TRBD1. What was sequenced was peripheral blood. For the CDR3, the DNA is TGTGCCAGCAGACCCAGGGGGAGTGAGCAGTTCTTC. Translation gives CASRPRGSEQFF.